This T cell receptor (beta chain) was found in a study of cytomegalovirus exposure and HLA in healthy donors. Study outcomes and limitations: Listed as cytomegalovirus-associated were 150 or so TCR beta chains.

Repertoires were generated with immunoSEQ multiplex PCR, while TCRdb's copy carries only in-frame clones and drops some. The sample records over 200,000 clones, about 90% being singletons. In the case of this clone: Its antigen remains unidentified.

The V end was cut by 1 base, the J end by 2 bases, with 17 bases between. The CDR3 is made up of 18 amino acids. Germline CDR1 SGHTA, CDR2 FQGNSA. The sequence came from a woman between 18 and 30 years old in good health and CMV-seronegative. The material sequenced was PBMCs. The chain recombines TRBV7-2 with TRBJ2-2; D remains unclear. The CDR3 here is CASSLGGHAHLNTGELFF. CDR3 sequence (DNA): TGTGCCAGCAGCTTAGGTGGGCATGCTCACCTTAACACCGGGGAGCTGTTTTTT.